The 9 T cell receptor beta chains listed next were all sequenced from one sample in a study of T cell repertoires in cytomegalovirus infection. Each CDR3 protein is one row after TCRdb ran MiXCR on the reads. This table has about 500,000 distinct CDR3 sequences, 25% to 35% appearing once. Their antigens remain unidentified. The sample here was cultured PBMCs, taken from culture after CMV antigen stimulation. The receptors derive from a human donor in good health (CMV status not recorded). Some clones in this sample may be carry-over from other donors' samples.

This clonotype appeared a single time. V gene TRBV15 combines with J gene TRBJ2-1; 7 bases align to TRBD2. The CDR3 runs 16 residues. Germline CDR1 reads LNHNV; CDR2 reads YYDKDF (reference sequence). Trimming at V came to 0 bases and at J to 7 bases, leaving 9 bases not matched to a gene. CDR3 DNA sequence: TGTGCCACCAGCAGAGATTTGGCTAGCGGAGAGAATGAGCAGTTCTTC. Translation gives CATSRDLASGENEQFF. The whole variable domain, remainder taken from reference TRBV15 and TRBJ2-1, is DAMVIQNPRYQVTQFGKPVTLSCSQTLNHNVMYWYQQKSSQAPKLLFHYYDKDFNNEADTPDNFQSRRPNTSFCFLDIRSPGLGDTAMYLCATSRDLASGENEQFFGPGTRLTVL.

The CDR3 protein is CASCTGLDGNTIYF. The CDR3 nucleotides are TGTGCCAGCTGTACAGGGCTAGATGGAAACACCATATATTTT. The rearrangement joins TRBV7-2 to TRBJ1-3, with D possibly being TRBD1 (6 bases). V was clipped by 8 bases and J by 3 bases, with 14 bases between them. This CDR3 is built from 14 residues. CDR1 is SGHTA and CDR2 is FQGNSA in the germline V gene.

Only a few counts were recorded for this clonotype. This chain connects TRBV7-2 to TRBJ2-7, with D maybe TRBD2 (6 bases). The germline V gene encodes CDR1 SGHTA and CDR2 FQGNSA. The V end lost 1 base, the J end lost 7 bases, and 17 bases lay between the germline ends. CDR3 length equals 15 residues. The CDR3 region is CASSLEAAGTGEQYF. In DNA form, the CDR3 reads TGTGCCAGCAGCTTAGAAGCCGCGGGGACGGGTGAGCAGTACTTC.

Only one count was recorded for this clonotype. A much larger clone differs by one base, so this may be a read error. The chain joins TRBV9 to TRBJ2-1, with D maybe TRBD2 (6 bases). This CDR3 is built from 15 residues. Germline V gene lookup returns CDR1 SGDLS and CDR2 YYNGEE. In DNA, the CDR3 is TGTGCCAGCAGCACCACCGGGACTCACTACAATGAGCAGCTCTTC. The encoded protein is CASSTTGTHYNEQLF.

This sequence joins TRBV30 and TRBJ2-3; 7 bases fit TRBD2. The CDR3 spans 14 residues. V dropped 0 bases and J dropped 3; count of bases not matched to a gene: 3. Germline V CDR1 and CDR2: GTSNPN, SVGIG (reference sequence). The CDR3 is CAWSVGGLTDTQYF. The CDR3 DNA follows: TGTGCCTGGAGTGTTGGGGGACTAACAGATACGCAGTATTTT.

The sample holds many counts of this clonotype. The rearrangement joins TRBV7-2 to TRBJ2-1; TRBD2 aligns across 9 bases. V dropped 10 bases and J dropped 5; count of bases not matched to a gene: 24. The CDR3 consists of 19 residues. Germline V gene data show CDR1 as SGHTA and CDR2 as FQGNSA. CDR3 in DNA: TGTGCCACCGCCCAGGTAGAGGGTAGCGGGAGTCTTCGGCACAATGAGCAGTTCTTC. Translation: CATAQVEGSGSLRHNEQFF.

A few counts support this clonotype. The chain has TRBV7-2 and TRBJ2-2, with TRBD1 matching 9 bases. This CDR3 region has 15 residues. The V and J ends lost 5 bases and 6 bases, in that order; junction bases with no gene match: 7. The germline V gene encodes CDR1 SGHTA and CDR2 FQGNSA. CDR3 in DNA: TGTGCCAGCAGCACGGGACAGGGTTTGGCCGGGGAGCTGTTTTTT. Translating gives CASSTGQGLAGELFF.

This chain connects TRBV5-1 to TRBJ2-1; 12 nucleotides match TRBD2. The CDR3 is 16 residues long. Looked up from germline, CDR1 is SGHRS and CDR2 is YFSETQ. V dropped 4 bases and J dropped 1; count of bases not matched to a gene: 3. The CDR3 spells CASSGTSGFSYNEQFF. Here the CDR3 DNA reads TGCGCCAGCAGCGGGACTAGCGGGTTTTCCTACAATGAGCAGTTCTTC.

This clonotype was observed a handful of times. This chain uses TRBV5-4 with TRBJ1-4; TRBD1 matches 10 bases. CDR1 SGHNT and CDR2 YYREEE come from the germline V gene (reference sequence). The CDR3 covers 15 residues. Trimming cost V 4 bases and J 8 bases; bases outside gene matches: 8. CDR3 region: CASSPTGGGLEKLFF. Here the CDR3 DNA reads TGTGCCAGCAGCCCGACAGGGGGCGGATTAGAAAAACTGTTTTTT.